A selection of T cell receptor beta chains follows, all from one sample in a study of CD8 T cells in ankylosing spondylitis. TCRdb reprocessed the 5' RACE reads via MiXCR and lists one record per CDR3 protein. Of about 220,000 distinct CDR3 sequences detected, approximately 10% appear once; the ten largest clones hold roughly 23%. Sequencing was carried out using blood, either unsorted or a sorted T cell fraction (not recorded which). These TCRs come from a male donor with ankylosing spondylitis or in good health (not recorded which). Each CDR3 is given with its conserved first and last residue. D genes are given only for firm matches. Some rows have no size entry. The others give once, few or many, or a class for an expanded clone.

v_call	clone_size	j_call	cdr3_length	d_call	cdr3_aa	cdr3_nt
TRBV9	many	TRBJ2-7	13	TRBD2	CASSGGSSYEQYF	TGTGCCAGCAGCGGCGGGAGCTCCTACGAGCAGTACTTC
TRBV3-1	many	TRBJ1-3	15	NA	CASSQGLFSGNTIYF	TGTGCCAGCAGCCAAGGCCTTTTCTCTGGAAACACCATATATTTT
TRBV7-9	many	TRBJ2-1	15	NA	CASSPKTRLSDEQFF	TGTGCCAGCAGCCCGAAAACGAGACTCTCAGATGAGCAGTTCTTC
TRBV20-1	few	TRBJ2-2	14	NA	CSARFRGATGELFF	TGCAGTGCTAGATTCAGGGGGGCAACCGGGGAGCTGTTTTTT
TRBV5-1	NA	TRBJ1-1	13	TRBD1	CASRDRGPTEAFF	TGCGCCAGCAGGGACAGGGGCCCAACGGAAGCTTTCTTT
TRBV6-5	many	TRBJ1-2	14	NA	CASSYEGANYGYTF	TGTGCCAGCAGTTACGAGGGGGCTAACTATGGCTACACCTTC
TRBV5-5	many	TRBJ1-5	17	NA	CASSLATTPRGNQPQHF	TGTGCCAGCAGCTTGGCGACCACCCCGCGGGGCAATCAGCCCCAGCATTTT
TRBV29-1	NA	TRBJ1-4	13	TRBD1	CSAYQGQGEKLFF	TGCAGCGCCTACCAGGGACAGGGAGAAAAACTGTTTTTT
TRBV28	NA	TRBJ2-1	18	NA	CASSLLSGAAHQSHEQFF	TGTGCCAGCAGTTTATTATCAGGAGCAGCTCACCAATCCCATGAGCAGTTCTTC
TRBV28	once	TRBJ2-4	14	TRBD1	CASSPQGVRNIQYF	TGTGCCAGCAGCCCTCAGGGGGTAAGAAACATTCAGTACTTC
TRBV7-2	once	TRBJ2-7	14	TRBD2	CASSLDGGVGEQYF	TGTGCCAGCAGCTTAGACGGGGGGGTTGGCGAGCAGTACTTC
TRBV7-9	many	TRBJ2-7	14	NA	CASSTMGPLEEQYF	TGTGCCAGCAGCACGATGGGACCGCTAGAGGAGCAGTACTTC
TRBV7-2	few	TRBJ2-5	13	NA	CASSLGIQETQYF	TGTGCCAGCAGTCTCGGGATCCAAGAGACCCAGTACTTC
TRBV5-1	NA	TRBJ1-1	15	TRBD1	CASSPRDRMNTEAFF	TGCGCCAGCAGCCCTAGGGACAGGATGAACACTGAAGCTTTCTTT
TRBV6-5	many	TRBJ2-2	15	NA	CASSYDSSNTGELFF	TGTGCCAGCAGTTACGACAGTTCGAACACCGGGGAGCTGTTTTTT
TRBV14	few	TRBJ2-7	12	NA	CASSQDRYEQYF	TGTGCCAGCAGCCAAGACCGGTACGAGCAGTACTTC
TRBV11-2	many	TRBJ2-2	15	NA	CASSFETTNTGELFF	TGTGCCAGCAGCTTTGAGACAACGAACACCGGGGAGCTGTTTTTT
TRBV29-1	NA	TRBJ2-7	9	NA	CSGGRCEYF	TGCAGCGGGGGACGGTGTGAGTACTTC
TRBV6-1	many	TRBJ1-2	13	TRBD1	CASSGTGNYGYTF	TGTGCCAGCAGTGGGACAGGCAACTATGGCTACACCTTC
TRBV5-5	many	TRBJ2-5	14	TRBD1	CASSSRQGEETQYF	TGTGCCAGCAGCTCGCGACAGGGAGAAGAGACCCAGTACTTC
TRBV6-1	many	TRBJ2-2	15	TRBD1	CASRHDRDRSGELFF	TGTGCCAGCAGGCACGACAGGGATCGATCCGGGGAGCTGTTTTTT
TRBV9	NA	TRBJ2-4	15	NA	CASSPTGADNDIQYF	TGTGCCAGCAGCCCGACGGGTGCGGACAATGACATTCAGTACTTC